The 3 T cell receptor beta chains listed next were all sequenced from one sample in a study of T cell responses to AZD1222 COVID-19 vaccine. Only in-frame clones appear in the TCRdb table, and some are missing; sequencing was by immunoSEQ multiplex PCR. The sample lists about 140,000 clones, about 91% occurring once. The sequencing here drew on peripheral blood, taken 28 days after the second AZD1222 dose. The source of these receptors is an adult who received the AZD1222 COVID-19 vaccine.

The rearrangement uses TRBV28 and TRBJ2-5; D uncertain. Trimming cost V 4 bases and J 3 bases, with 12 bases left between them. Germline V gene data show CDR1 as MDHEN and CDR2 as SYDVKM. The CDR3 loop spans 14 amino acids. The CDR3 region is CASSSGADKETQYF. CDR3 in DNA: TGTGCCAGCAGTTCGGGCGCCGACAAAGAGACCCAGTACTTC. Supplemented by reference TRBV28 and TRBJ2-5, the full variable domain reads DVKVTQSSRYLVKRTGEKVFLECVQDMDHENMFWYRQDPGLGLRLIYFSYDVKMKEKGDIPEGYSVSREKKERFSLILESASTNQTSMYLCASSSGADKETQYFGPGTRLLVL.

The CDR3 DNA is TGTGCCAGCATGCAGGCCGCCTCTAACTATGGCTACACCTTC. Translation gives CASMQAASNYGYTF. The genes are TRBV28 and TRBJ1-2; no clear D gene. Trimming took 7 bases from V and 0 from J, leaving 12 bases between them. The germline V gene encodes CDR1 MDHEN and CDR2 SYDVKM. The CDR3 runs to 14 residues.

The chain links TRBV7-9 to TRBJ1-1, with TRBD1 identical over 7 bases. The junction had 7 bases not matched to a gene; V was cut back by 2 bases and J by 1 base. The CDR3 runs 16 residues. Germline-derived CDR1 and CDR2 are SEHNR and FQNEAQ (reference sequence). CDR3 DNA sequence: TGTGCCAGCAGCTTATACTCCGGGACAGAGAACACTGAAGCTTTCTTT. This translates into CASSLYSGTENTEAFF.